This T cell receptor (beta chain) was sequenced in a study of monozygotic twins with inflammatory bowel disease. CDR1 SGHDT and CDR2 YYEEEE come from the germline V gene. This CDR3 spans 14 amino acids. TCRdb re-called the 5' RACE reads and catalogs CDR3 proteins one per entry, DNA excluded. Its clone listing holds about 380,000 distinct CDR3 sequences. The receptor comes from a human donor with ulcerative colitis or Crohn's disease, or a healthy co-twin of an affected twin (not recorded which). This chain uses TRBV5-6 with TRBJ1-6; TCRdb reports TRBD1, a call that lacks DNA to check it against. Material: blood. The CDR3 loop reads CASSLRGDGSPLHF.